The T cell receptor (beta chain) under discussion was sequenced for a study of blood T cells in healthy people across ages. A few counts support this clonotype. Then a second PCR, running about 7 to 11 cycles, was carried out with a sample-barcoded 5' primer and a J-beta primer mix. TCRdb fed the 5' RACE reads into MiXCR, producing one record per CDR3 protein. The table lists roughly 700,000 distinct CDR3 sequences, 49% of them singletons, with about 32% in the top ten. The sample consisted of blood. The sequence derives from a woman aged 55-69 years in good health.

CDR3 loop: CASSVSLLEETQYF. The DNA for the CDR3 is TGTGCCAGCAGCGTAAGCCTACTGGAAGAGACCCAGTACTTC. This sequence joins TRBV9 and TRBJ2-5, with no clear D. The CDR3 sequence is 14 residues long. V shed 1 base and J shed 3 bases, with 10 bases lying between them. Germline V CDR1 and CDR2: SGDLS, YYNGEE.